Listed here are 10 T cell receptor beta chains from one sample, sequenced in a study of T cells in localized non-small cell lung cancer. Sequencing used immunoSEQ multiplex PCR; TCRdb keeps in-frame clones, though not all of them. The table records around 6,000 clones, about 87% of them present only once. The sequenced sample was peripheral blood, obtained before any cancer treatment. The receptors originated from a male donor older than 55 with stage I lung adenocarcinoma.

This clone was observed a handful of times. This same CDR3 is encoded by further DNA sequences in the sample. The rearrangement links TRBV9 to TRBJ2-3; unclear D gene. This CDR3 spans 15 amino acids. The germline gives CDR1 SGDLS, CDR2 YYNGEE. Deletions cut 0 bases from V and 6 bases from J, with 14 bases between. Written as DNA, the CDR3 is TGTGCCAGCAGCGTAGCCAGTCCGAATCCGGATACGCAGTATTTT. This gives the protein CASSVASPNPDTQYF.

This sequence joins TRBV7-7 and TRBJ1-1; D remains ambiguous. The germline gives CDR1 SSHAT, CDR2 FNYEAQ (reference sequence). Trimming removed 5 bases at V and 0 bases at J, with 13 bases between. This CDR3 is 15 amino acids long. CDR3 sequence reads: CASSPWTGMNTEAFF. Here the CDR3 DNA reads TGTGCCAGCAGCCCGTGGACGGGGATGAACACTGAAGCTTTCTTT.

V is TRBV19 and J is TRBJ1-1, with no clear D. The V end was cut by 3 bases, the J end by 1 base, with 6 bases between. Germline loops: CDR1 LNHDA, CDR2 SQIVND (reference sequence). The CDR3 contains 13 residues. The CDR3 sequence: CASSIKENTEAFF. CDR3 in DNA: TGTGCCAGTAGTATCAAGGAGAACACTGAAGCTTTCTTT.

The J gene is TRBJ1-1, the V gene TRBV25-1; D unresolved. CDR1 and CDR2 (germline): MGHDK, SYGVNS. The V end was cut by 1 base, the J end by 4 bases, with 13 bases between. The CDR3 totals 15 residues. CDR3 residues: CASSEWRVDATEAFF. The CDR3 nucleotides are TGTGCCAGCAGTGAATGGAGGGTGGATGCCACTGAAGCTTTCTTT.

This clone was seen only a few times. This chain connects TRBV27 to TRBJ2-7, with 10 bases that match TRBD1. V lost 9 bases, J lost 8 bases, and 4 bases stayed unmatched. The CDR3 runs to 11 residues. CDR1 MNHEY and CDR2 SMNVEV come from the germline V gene (reference sequence). The CDR3 here is CASGTGDKQYF. The CDR3 DNA sequence: TGTGCCAGTGGGACAGGGGATAAGCAGTACTTC.

Of note for this clone: Additional DNA sequences in this sample encode the identical CDR3. The rearrangement links TRBV30 to TRBJ1-2, with no clear D. Germline CDR1 GTSNPN, CDR2 SVGIG (reference sequence). V was trimmed by 0 bases and J by 4 bases, leaving 9 bases between them. CDR3 length: 13 amino acids. The CDR3 DNA follows: TGTGCCTGGAGTGTACGGGCAGGCTATGGCTACACCTTC. Amino acids: CAWSVRAGYGYTF.

The CDR3 DNA sequence: TGCGCCAGCAGCTTGAGTCCCGATCAGCCCCAGCATTTT. Protein sequence: CASSLSPDQPQHF. The V and J genes are TRBV5-1 and TRBJ1-5; D ambiguous. The CDR3 loop spans 13 amino acids. Germline loops: CDR1 SGHRS, CDR2 YFSETQ. Between the trimmed V and J ends, which lost 1 base and 5 bases, there was a span of 7 bases.

In its sample, this clone was seen once. This sequence joins TRBV29-1 and TRBJ2-1; TRBD1 or TRBD2 may be the D gene (6 bases each). The CDR3 runs to 13 residues. CDR1 SQVTM and CDR2 ANQGSEA come from the germline V gene. Between the trimmed V and J ends, which lost 6 bases and 5 bases, there was a span of 14 bases. CDR3 loop: CSVGASAHNEQFF. As DNA, the CDR3 is TGCAGCGTGGGGGCTAGCGCCCACAATGAGCAGTTCTTC.

J is TRBJ1-1 and V is TRBV5-1; possible D gene TRBD1, 5 bases. Germline V CDR1 and CDR2: SGHRS, YFSETQ. The V gene lost 2 bases and the J gene lost 1 base, with 12 bases spanning the gap. This CDR3 has 15 amino acids. This chain's CDR3 is CASSFSGRRNTEAFF. CDR3 bases: TGCGCCAGCAGCTTTTCGGGACGGCGGAACACTGAAGCTTTCTTT.

The chain combines TRBV5-1 with TRBJ2-1; a possible D gene is TRBD1 (5 bases). The CDR3 runs to 15 residues. Trimming took 0 bases from V and 6 from J, leaving 13 bases between them. From germline, CDR1 is SGHRS and CDR2 YFSETQ. The CDR3 sequence: CASSLVVGDFNEQFF. In nucleotides, the CDR3 is TGCGCCAGCAGCTTGGTAGTAGGGGATTTCAATGAGCAGTTCTTC.